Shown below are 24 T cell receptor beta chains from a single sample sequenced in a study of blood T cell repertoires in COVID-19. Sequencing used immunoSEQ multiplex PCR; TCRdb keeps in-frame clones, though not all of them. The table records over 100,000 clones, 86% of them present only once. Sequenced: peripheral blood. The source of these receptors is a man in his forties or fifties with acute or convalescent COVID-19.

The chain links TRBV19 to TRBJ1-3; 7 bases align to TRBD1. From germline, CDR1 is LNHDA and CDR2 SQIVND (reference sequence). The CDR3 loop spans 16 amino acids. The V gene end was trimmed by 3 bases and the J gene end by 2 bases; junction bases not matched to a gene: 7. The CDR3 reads CASSIRQGYPGNTIYF. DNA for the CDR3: TGTGCCAGTAGTATCAGACAGGGCTATCCTGGAAACACCATATATTTT.

The CDR3 DNA sequence: TGCGCCAGCAGCCAAGGGGAGCAAACCGGCTATGGCTACACCTTC. Translation: CASSQGEQTGYGYTF. V is TRBV4-1 and J is TRBJ1-2; D is undetermined. Germline loops: CDR1 MGHRA, CDR2 YSYEKL. Trimming took 1 base from V and 4 from J, leaving 13 bases between them. The CDR3 loop spans 15 amino acids.

The CDR3, as DNA: TGTGCCTGGAGTGTGGGGGACAGGGGGACTGAAGCTTTCTTT. Protein product: CAWSVGDRGTEAFF. The chain is built from TRBV30 and TRBJ1-1; 11 nucleotides align to TRBD1. Germline CDR1 reads GTSNPN; CDR2 reads SVGIG (reference sequence). V gave up 0 bases and J gave up 5 bases; unmatched junction bases: 2. The CDR3 runs to 14 residues.

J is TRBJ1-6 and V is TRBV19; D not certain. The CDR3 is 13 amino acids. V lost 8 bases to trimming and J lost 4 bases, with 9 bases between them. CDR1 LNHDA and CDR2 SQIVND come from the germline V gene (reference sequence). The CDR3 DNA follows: TGTGCCAGTCAGGACTTGTATAATTCACCCCTCCACTTT. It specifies CASQDLYNSPLHF. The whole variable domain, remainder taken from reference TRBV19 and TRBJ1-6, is DGGITQSPKYLFRKEGQNVTLSCEQNLNHDAMYWYRQDPGQGLRLIYYSQIVNDFQKGDIAEGYSVSREKKESFPLTVTSAQKNPTAFYLCASQDLYNSPLHFGNGTRLTVT.

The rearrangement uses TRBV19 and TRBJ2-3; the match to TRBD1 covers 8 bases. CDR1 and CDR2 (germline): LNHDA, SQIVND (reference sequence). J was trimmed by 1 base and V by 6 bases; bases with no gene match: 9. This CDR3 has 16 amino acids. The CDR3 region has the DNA TGTGCCAGTAGGAGGGTTGACAGGGGTGGCACAGATACGCAGTATTTT. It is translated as CASRRVDRGGTDTQYF.

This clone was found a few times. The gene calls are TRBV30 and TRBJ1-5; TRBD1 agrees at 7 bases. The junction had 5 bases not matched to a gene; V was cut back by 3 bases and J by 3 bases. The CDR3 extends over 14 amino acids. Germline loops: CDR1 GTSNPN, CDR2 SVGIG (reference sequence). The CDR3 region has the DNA TGTGCCTGGAGGGCCGGGACAGACAATCAGCCCCAGCATTTT. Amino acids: CAWRAGTDNQPQHF.

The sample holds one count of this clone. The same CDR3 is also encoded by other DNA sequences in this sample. The CDR3 bases are TGTGCCTGGTCTAGCGGATACGAGCAGTACTTC. This codes for CAWSSGYEQYF. The V gene is TRBV30, the J gene TRBJ2-7; 7 bases align to TRBD2. CDR1 and CDR2 (germline): GTSNPN, SVGIG (reference sequence). The trim removed 5 bases at V and 4 bases at J, leaving 2 bases unmatched. The CDR3 has 11 amino acids.

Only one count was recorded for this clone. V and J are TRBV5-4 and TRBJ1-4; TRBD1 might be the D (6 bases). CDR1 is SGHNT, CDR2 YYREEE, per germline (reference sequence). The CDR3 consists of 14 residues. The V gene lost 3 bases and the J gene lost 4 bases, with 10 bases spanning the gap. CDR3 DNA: TGTGCCAGCAGCTCCCAGGGGAATAATGAAAAACTGTTTTTT. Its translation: CASSSQGNNEKLFF.

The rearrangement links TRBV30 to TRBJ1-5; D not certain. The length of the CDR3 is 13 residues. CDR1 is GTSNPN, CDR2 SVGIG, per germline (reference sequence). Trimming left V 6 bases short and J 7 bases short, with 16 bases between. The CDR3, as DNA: TGTGCCTGCCAGTTGGGAGTCGGACAGCCCCAGCATTTT. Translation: CACQLGVGQPQHF.

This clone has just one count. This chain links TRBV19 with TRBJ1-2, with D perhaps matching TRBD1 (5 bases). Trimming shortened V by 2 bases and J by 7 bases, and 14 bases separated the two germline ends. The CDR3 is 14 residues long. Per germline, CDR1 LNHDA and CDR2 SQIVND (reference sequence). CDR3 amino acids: CASSIQEGVGGYTF. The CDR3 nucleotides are TGTGCCAGTAGTATACAGGAAGGGGTAGGTGGCTACACCTTC.

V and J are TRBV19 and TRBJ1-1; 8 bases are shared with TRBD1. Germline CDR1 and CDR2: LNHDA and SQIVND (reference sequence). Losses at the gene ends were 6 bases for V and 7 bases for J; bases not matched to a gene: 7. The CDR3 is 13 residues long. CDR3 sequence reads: CASSPGGLGEAFF. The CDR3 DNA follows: TGTGCCAGTAGCCCAGGGGGCTTGGGTGAAGCTTTCTTT.

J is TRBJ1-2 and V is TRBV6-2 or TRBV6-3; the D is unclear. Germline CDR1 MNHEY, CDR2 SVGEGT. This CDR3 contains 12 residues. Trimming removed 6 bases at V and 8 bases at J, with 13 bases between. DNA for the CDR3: TGTGCCAGCAGCACGAGAGATAAAGGCTACACCTTC. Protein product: CASSTRDKGYTF.

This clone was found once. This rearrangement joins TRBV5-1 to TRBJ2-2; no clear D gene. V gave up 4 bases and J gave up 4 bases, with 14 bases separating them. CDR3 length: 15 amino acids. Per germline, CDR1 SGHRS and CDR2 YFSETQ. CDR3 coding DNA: TGCGCCAGCAGCGTCCAGACTGGCGGCACCGGGGAGCTGTTTTTT. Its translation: CASSVQTGGTGELFF. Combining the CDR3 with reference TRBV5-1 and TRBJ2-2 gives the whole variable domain KAGVTQTPRYLIKTRGQQVTLSCSPISGHRSVSWYQQTPGQGLQFLFEYFSETQRNKGNFPGRFSGRQFSNSRSEMNVSTLELGDSALYLCASSVQTGGTGELFFGEGSRLTVL.

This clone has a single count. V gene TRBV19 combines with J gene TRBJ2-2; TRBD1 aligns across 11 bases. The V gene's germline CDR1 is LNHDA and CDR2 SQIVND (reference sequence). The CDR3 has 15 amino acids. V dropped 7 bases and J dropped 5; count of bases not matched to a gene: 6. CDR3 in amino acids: CASTPGTGGTGELFF. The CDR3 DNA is TGTGCCAGTACCCCCGGGACAGGGGGAACCGGGGAGCTGTTTTTT.

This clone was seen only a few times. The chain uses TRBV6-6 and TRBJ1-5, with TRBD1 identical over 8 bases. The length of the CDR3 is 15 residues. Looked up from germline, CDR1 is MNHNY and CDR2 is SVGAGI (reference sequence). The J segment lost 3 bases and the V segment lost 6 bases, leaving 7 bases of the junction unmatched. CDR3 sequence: CASRADRGPNQPQHF. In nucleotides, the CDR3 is TGTGCCAGCAGGGCAGACAGGGGCCCCAATCAGCCCCAGCATTTT.

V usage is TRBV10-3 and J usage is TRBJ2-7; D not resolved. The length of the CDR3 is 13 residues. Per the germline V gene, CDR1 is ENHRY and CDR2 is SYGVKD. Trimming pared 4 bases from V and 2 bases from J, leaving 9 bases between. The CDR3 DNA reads TGTGCCATCAGTGCTGGCGGAGCCTACGAGCAGTACTTC. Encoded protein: CAISAGGAYEQYF.

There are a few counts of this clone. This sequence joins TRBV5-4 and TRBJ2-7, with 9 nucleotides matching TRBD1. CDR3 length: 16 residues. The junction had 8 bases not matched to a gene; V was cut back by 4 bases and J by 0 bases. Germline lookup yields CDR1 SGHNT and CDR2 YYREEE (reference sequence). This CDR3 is CASSKGQGPTSYEQYF. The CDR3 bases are TGTGCCAGCAGCAAGGGACAGGGACCCACCTCCTACGAGCAGTACTTC.

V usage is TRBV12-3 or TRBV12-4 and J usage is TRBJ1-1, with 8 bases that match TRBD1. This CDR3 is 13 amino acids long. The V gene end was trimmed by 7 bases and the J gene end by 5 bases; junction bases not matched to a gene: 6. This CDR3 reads CASTGQGRTEAFF. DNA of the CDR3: TGTGCCAGCACAGGACAGGGAAGAACTGAAGCTTTCTTT.

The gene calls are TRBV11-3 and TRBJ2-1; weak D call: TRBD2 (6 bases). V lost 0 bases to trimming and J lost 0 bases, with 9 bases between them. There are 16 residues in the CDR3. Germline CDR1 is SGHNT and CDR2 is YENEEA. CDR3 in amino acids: CASSLDSGGSYNEQFF. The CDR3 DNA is TGTGCCAGCAGCTTAGATAGCGGCGGCTCCTACAATGAGCAGTTCTTC. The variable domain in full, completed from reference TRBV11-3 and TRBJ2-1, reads EAGVVQSPRYKIIEKKQPVAFWCNPISGHNTLYWYLQNLGQGPELLIRYENEEAVDDSQLPKDRFSAERLKGVDSTLKIQPAELGDSAVYLCASSLDSGGSYNEQFFGPGTRLTVL.

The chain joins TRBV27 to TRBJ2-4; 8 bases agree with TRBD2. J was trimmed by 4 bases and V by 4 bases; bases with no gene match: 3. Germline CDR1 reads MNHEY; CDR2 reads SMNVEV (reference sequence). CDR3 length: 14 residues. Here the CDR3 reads CASSSIAGKNIQYF. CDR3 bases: TGTGCCAGCAGTTCCATAGCGGGAAAAAACATTCAGTACTTC.

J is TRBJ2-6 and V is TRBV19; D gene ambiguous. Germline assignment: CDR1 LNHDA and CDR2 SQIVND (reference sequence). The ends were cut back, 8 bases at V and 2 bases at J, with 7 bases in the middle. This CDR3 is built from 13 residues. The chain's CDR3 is CASAGTGANVLTF. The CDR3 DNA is TGTGCCAGTGCAGGTACTGGGGCCAACGTCCTGACTTTC.

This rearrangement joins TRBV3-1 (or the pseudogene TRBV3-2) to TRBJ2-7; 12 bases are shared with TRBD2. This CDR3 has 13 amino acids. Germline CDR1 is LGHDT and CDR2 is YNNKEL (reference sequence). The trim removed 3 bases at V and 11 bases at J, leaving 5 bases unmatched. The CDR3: CASSQPSGRAKYF. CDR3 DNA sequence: TGTGCCAGCAGCCAGCCTAGCGGGAGGGCCAAGTACTTC.

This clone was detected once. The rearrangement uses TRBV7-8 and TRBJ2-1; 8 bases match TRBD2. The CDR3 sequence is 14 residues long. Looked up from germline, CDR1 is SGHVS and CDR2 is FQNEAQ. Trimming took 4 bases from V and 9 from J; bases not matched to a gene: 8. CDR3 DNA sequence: TGTGCCAGCAGCTGGAGCGGGAGAGGTGGTGAGCAGTTCTTC. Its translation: CASSWSGRGGEQFF.

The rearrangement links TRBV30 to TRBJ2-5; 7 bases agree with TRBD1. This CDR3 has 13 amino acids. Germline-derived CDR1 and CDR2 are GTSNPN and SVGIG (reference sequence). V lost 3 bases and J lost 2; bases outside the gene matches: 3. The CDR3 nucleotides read TGTGCCTGGAGGAGGGACAGACAAGAGACCCAGTACTTC. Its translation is CAWRRDRQETQYF.